The 3 T cell receptor beta chains listed next were all sequenced from one sample in a study of immune evolution from preneoplasia to lung adenocarcinoma. The assay was immunoSEQ multiplex PCR, and TCRdb's table has in-frame clones only and misses some. The sample has several thousand clones, about 81% seen once. The material sequenced was FFPE normal lung tissue adjacent to the tumor. The source of these receptors is a person aged 45 to 69 with lung adenocarcinoma.

The chain carries TRBV9 and TRBJ1-1; no clear D gene. Trimming pared 0 bases from V and 8 bases from J, leaving 11 bases between. Looked up from germline, CDR1 is SGDLS and CDR2 is YYNGEE. The CDR3 extends over 13 amino acids. The CDR3 nucleotides read TGTGCCAGCAGCGTAGGCCCCGCAGGCGAAGCTTTCTTT. Translation gives CASSVGPAGEAFF.

The chain recombines TRBV20-1 with TRBJ2-5; D gene ambiguous. Trimming took off 2 bases at V and 0 bases at J, with 1 base between the two ends. This CDR3 contains 11 residues. From germline, CDR1 is DFQATT and CDR2 SNEGSKA (reference sequence). CDR3 region: CSARNQETQYF. The CDR3, as DNA: TGCAGTGCTAGAAACCAAGAGACCCAGTACTTC.

J is TRBJ2-7 and V is TRBV6-5, with D unresolved. Germline CDR1 is MNHEY and CDR2 is SVGAGI. This CDR3 spans 14 amino acids. The V and J ends lost 4 bases and 2 bases respectively, with 12 bases between them. The CDR3 sequence is CASSSLPGPYEQYF. CDR3 sequence (DNA): TGTGCCAGCAGTTCTCTCCCCGGGCCCTACGAGCAGTACTTC.